Shown below are 27 T cell receptor beta chains from a single sample sequenced in a study of beta chain features in type 1 diabetes. Expressed TCRB transcripts were sequenced after all isolated RNA was converted to cDNA. Using immunoSEQ multiplex PCR, the repertoire was profiled, and TCRdb retains in-frame clones only, with some absent. The data show 250,000 to 350,000 clones, around 15% seen once. Sequenced material: central memory CD4+ T cells from blood. These TCRs come from a young man in good health.

With respect to this clone: It differs at one base from a far larger clone, so likely a read error. V gene TRBV5-1 combines with J gene TRBJ2-1; D remains unclear. Germline CDR1 reads SGHRS; CDR2 reads YFSETQ. The CDR3 sequence is 16 residues long. Trimming shortened V by 0 bases and J by 7 bases, and 17 bases separated the two germline ends. The CDR3 DNA follows: TGCGCCAGCAGCTTGGCCGGGTTCTCGGATGGGAATGAGCAGTTCTTC. It translates to CASSLAGFSDGNEQFF.

A few counts support this clone. Given a far larger clone just one base away, this is likely a sequencing read error. J is TRBJ2-6 and V is TRBV19, with TRBD1 identical over 9 bases. Germline V gives CDR1 LNHDA, CDR2 SQIVND (reference sequence). J was trimmed by 2 bases and V by 3 bases; bases with no gene match: 8. The CDR3 contains 18 residues. The CDR3 nucleotides are TGTGCCAGTAGTATGGACAGGGGCGGAGGTGCTGGGGCCAACGTCCTGACTTTC. Residues: CASSMDRGGGAGANVLTF.

The chain carries TRBV4-3 and TRBJ2-6, with D uncertain. This CDR3 has 16 residues. V lost 3 bases to trimming and J lost 4 bases, with 13 bases between them. Germline assignment: CDR1 LGHNA and CDR2 YSLEER. The CDR3 DNA reads as TGCGCCAGCAGCCAGGGGTTCTCATCCGGGGCCAACGTCCTGACTTTC. Translated, it gives CASSQGFSSGANVLTF.

This clone was observed a handful of times. V and J are TRBV30 and TRBJ1-6, with D unclear. V was cut by 0 bases and J by 0 bases, with 3 bases left in between. Per germline, CDR1 GTSNPN and CDR2 SVGIG (reference sequence). The CDR3 spans 14 residues. In nucleotides, the CDR3 is TGTGCCTGGAGTGTTGACTCCTATAATTCACCCCTCCACTTT. Translation gives CAWSVDSYNSPLHF.

The chain recombines TRBV6-5 with TRBJ1-1, with D perhaps matching TRBD1 (6 bases). Germline V gene lookup returns CDR1 MNHEY and CDR2 SVGAGI. Trimming left V 6 bases short and J 6 bases short, with 11 bases between. The CDR3 has 12 amino acids. The CDR3 DNA sequence: TGTGCCAGCAGGGGACAATTCCCTGAAGCTTTCTTT. This gives the protein CASRGQFPEAFF.

This clone came up a few times. V gene TRBV15 combines with J gene TRBJ2-5; D is perhaps TRBD1 (6 bases). V lost 2 bases and J lost 11, with 18 bases in between. CDR3 length: 14 amino acids. CDR1 and CDR2 (germline): LNHNV, YYDKDF (reference sequence). CDR3 in DNA: TGTGCCACCAGCAGACCACAGGGCCTTGGGGAGCAGTACTTC. It codes for CATSRPQGLGEQYF.

This clone was detected once. This chain connects TRBV6-5 to TRBJ1-6, with TRBD1 matching 7 bases. With V trimmed by 5 bases and J by 7 bases, 8 bases remained unmatched. This CDR3 is built from 15 residues. In germline, CDR1 is MNHEY, CDR2 SVGAGI. CDR3 in amino acids: CASSAQQGRNSPLHF. In nucleotides, the CDR3 is TGTGCCAGCAGTGCCCAACAGGGGCGGAATTCACCCCTCCACTTT.

The sample holds a few counts of this clone. The chain is built from TRBV2 and TRBJ2-3; D uncertain. There are 14 residues in the CDR3. V shed 2 bases and J shed 4 bases, with 10 bases lying between them. Germline loops: CDR1 SNHLY, CDR2 FYNNEI. This chain's CDR3 is CASSELDRPDTQYF. The CDR3 DNA reads as TGTGCCAGCAGTGAACTGGATCGGCCAGATACGCAGTATTTT.

This clone was counted a few times. The V call is TRBV7-2, the J call TRBJ1-2; D possibly corresponds to TRBD1 (5 bases). The length of the CDR3 is 16 residues. Germline values: CDR1 SGHTA, CDR2 FQGNSA. V was clipped by 4 bases and J by 0 bases, with 15 bases between them. The CDR3 reads CASSSVGTYANYGYTF. In nucleotides, the CDR3 is TGTGCCAGCAGCTCGGTGGGGACGTACGCTAACTATGGCTACACCTTC.

The chain has TRBV27 and TRBJ2-7; the D is unclear. The germline gives CDR1 MNHEY, CDR2 SMNVEV (reference sequence). This CDR3 is built from 11 residues. V gave up 4 bases and J gave up 7 bases, with 8 bases separating them. CDR3 DNA: TGTGCCAGCAGTTCCCCTGGGGAGCAGTACTTC. Protein: CASSSPGEQYF.

The CDR3 is CASNPSGLTQETQYF. The CDR3, as DNA: TGTGCCAGTAATCCTAGCGGACTGACACAAGAGACCCAGTACTTC. The genes are TRBV19 and TRBJ2-5; TRBD2 aligns across 7 bases. The trim removed 7 bases at V and 2 bases at J, leaving 10 bases unmatched. Looked up from germline, CDR1 is LNHDA and CDR2 is SQIVND (reference sequence). There are 15 residues in the CDR3.

V usage is TRBV7-9 and J usage is TRBJ2-1, with D unclear. Germline CDR1 reads SEHNR; CDR2 reads FQNEAQ (reference sequence). The CDR3 has 11 residues. V was pared by 2 bases and J by 9 bases, with 5 bases between. The CDR3 here is CASSLTPEQFF. DNA of the CDR3: TGTGCCAGCAGCTTAACTCCTGAGCAGTTCTTC.

The sample holds many counts of this clone. The J gene is TRBJ1-5, the V gene TRBV19; 8 nucleotides align to TRBD1. Germline V gene data show CDR1 as LNHDA and CDR2 as SQIVND (reference sequence). This CDR3 is built from 15 residues. V was clipped by 4 bases and J by 4 bases; unmatched bases: 6. CDR3 DNA: TGTGCCAGTAGTAGCCGACAGGGGCCAAATCAGCCCCAGCATTTT. It is translated as CASSSRQGPNQPQHF.

This chain uses TRBV5-1 with TRBJ2-7, with D possibly being TRBD1 (6 bases). Germline V CDR1 and CDR2: SGHRS, YFSETQ. CDR3 size: 15 residues. Trimming took off 4 bases at V and 5 bases at J, with 19 bases between the two ends. The CDR3 DNA reads TGCGCCAGCAGCCAGTTGATACAGGGACCCCACGAGCAGTACTTC. Translated: CASSQLIQGPHEQYF.

In this sample, this clone turned up a few times. The chain combines TRBV4-1 with TRBJ1-2; unclear D gene. Trimming left V 0 bases short and J 8 bases short, with 19 bases between. Per germline, CDR1 MGHRA and CDR2 YSYEKL. The CDR3 runs to 16 residues. The DNA of the CDR3 is TGCGCCAGCAGCCAAGATTATCCAGAGATTTCTATGGGCTACACCTTC. This encodes CASSQDYPEISMGYTF.

The chain combines TRBV4-2 with TRBJ2-1; tentatively, D is TRBD2 (5 bases). Per germline, CDR1 LGHNA and CDR2 YNFKEQ. The CDR3 runs 14 residues. Trimming removed 0 bases at V and 6 bases at J, with 9 bases between. The CDR3 DNA reads as TGTGCCAGCAGCCAAGATCGAGCGGCCAATGAGCAGTTCTTC. Translation gives CASSQDRAANEQFF.

V usage is TRBV6-5 and J usage is TRBJ1-1; possible D gene TRBD1, 6 bases. This CDR3 spans 15 amino acids. The V end was cut by 6 bases, the J end by 0 bases, with 14 bases between. CDR1 is MNHEY and CDR2 is SVGAGI in the germline V gene. The DNA for the CDR3 is TGTGCCAGCAGAGATCCGGGACACATGAACACTGAAGCTTTCTTT. Protein: CASRDPGHMNTEAFF.

The chain carries TRBV7-2 and TRBJ2-5, with 7 bases identical to TRBD2. This CDR3 comprises 16 residues. Per germline, CDR1 SGHTA and CDR2 FQGNSA. V was clipped by 5 bases and J by 3 bases; unmatched bases: 12. The CDR3 is CASSPWVREGKETQYF. The CDR3 DNA reads as TGTGCCAGCAGCCCCTGGGTAAGGGAGGGAAAAGAGACCCAGTACTTC.

The chain couples TRBV28 to TRBJ2-1; TRBD2 agrees at 11 bases. Germline V gene data show CDR1 as MDHEN and CDR2 as SYDVKM. V shed 6 bases and J 1 base; nucleotides not matched to a gene: 8. The CDR3 has 17 amino acids. The DNA of the CDR3 is TGTGCCAGCAGCTCCGTCCTAGCGGGGGGTTCCTACAATGAGCAGTTCTTC. Its protein is CASSSVLAGGSYNEQFF.

The table lists this clone with a few counts. The rearrangement uses TRBV5-4 and TRBJ1-1; D gene uncertain. This CDR3 is built from 11 residues. Trimming pared 6 bases from V and 11 bases from J, leaving 14 bases between. Germline V gene data show CDR1 as SGHNT and CDR2 as YYREEE (reference sequence). In DNA form, the CDR3 reads TGTGCCAGCACGCCGGGCGGCGCGGCTTTCTTT. Its protein is CASTPGGAAFF.

The table lists this clone with a few counts. The chain carries TRBV27 and TRBJ1-2; TRBD1 matches at 8 bases. CDR3 length: 15 amino acids. V was clipped by 2 bases and J by 3 bases; unmatched bases: 5. From germline, CDR1 is MNHEY and CDR2 SMNVEV (reference sequence). The CDR3 protein is CASSLGAGGDYGYTF. CDR3 DNA sequence: TGTGCCAGCAGTTTAGGGGCAGGGGGCGACTATGGCTACACCTTC.

This chain connects TRBV6-6 to TRBJ1-6; 8 nucleotides match TRBD1. CDR1 MNHNY and CDR2 SVGAGI come from the germline V gene (reference sequence). The junction had 6 bases not matched to a gene; V was cut back by 4 bases and J by 10 bases. The CDR3 runs to 14 residues. This chain's CDR3 is CASSSLQGASPLHF. The CDR3 nucleotides read TGTGCCAGCAGTTCACTTCAGGGGGCATCACCCCTCCACTTT.

The rearrangement joins TRBV4-1 to TRBJ2-1; 8 positions agree with TRBD2. The germline CDR1 and CDR2 sequences are MGHRA and YSYEKL. The J segment lost 7 bases and the V segment lost 1 base, leaving 6 bases of the junction unmatched. This CDR3 is 15 amino acids long. CDR3 loop: CASSQGSGSRNEQFF. The CDR3 DNA reads as TGCGCCAGCAGCCAAGGAAGCGGGAGTAGGAATGAGCAGTTCTTC.

At least ten counts were recorded for this clone. The CDR3 region is CASSLRGDRGQFF. CDR3 sequence (DNA): TGTGCCAGCAGCTTGCGGGGCGACAGGGGGCAGTTCTTC. This rearrangement joins TRBV5-4 to TRBJ2-1; 8 nucleotides agree with TRBD1. After removal of 1 base from V and 12 bases from J, the junction contained 6 bases not matched to a gene. The CDR3 covers 13 residues. Per the germline V gene, CDR1 is SGHNT and CDR2 is YYREEE (reference sequence).

This clone was detected a few times. This chain uses TRBV11-2 with TRBJ2-5; TRBD2 aligns across 13 bases. The CDR3 length is 15 residues. Germline V lookup: CDR1 SGHAT, CDR2 FQNNGV. With 4 bases clipped from V and 4 bases from J, the junction kept 3 bases outside the gene matches. The CDR3 reads CASSSGLAGIETQYF. The CDR3 bases are TGTGCCAGCAGCTCGGGACTAGCGGGGATAGAGACCCAGTACTTC.

This CDR3 reads CASSIDLEASYTF. The CDR3 DNA reads TGTGCCAGTAGTATAGATCTGGAAGCCTCCTACACCTTC. V gene TRBV19 combines with J gene TRBJ1-2, with D unresolved. The V gene's germline CDR1 is LNHDA and CDR2 SQIVND (reference sequence). V was cut by 0 bases and J by 10 bases, with 12 bases left in between. CDR3 size: 13 residues.

This clone was picked up a small number of times. V and J are TRBV6-1 and TRBJ1-2; 9 bases are shared with TRBD1. The length of the CDR3 is 15 residues. The germline gives CDR1 MNHNS, CDR2 SASEGT. V was pared by 1 base and J by 5 bases, with 5 bases of the junction left unmatched. CDR3 in DNA: TGTGCCAGCAGTGAAGGCATTGGGACAGGGTATGGCTACACCTTC. Protein: CASSEGIGTGYGYTF.